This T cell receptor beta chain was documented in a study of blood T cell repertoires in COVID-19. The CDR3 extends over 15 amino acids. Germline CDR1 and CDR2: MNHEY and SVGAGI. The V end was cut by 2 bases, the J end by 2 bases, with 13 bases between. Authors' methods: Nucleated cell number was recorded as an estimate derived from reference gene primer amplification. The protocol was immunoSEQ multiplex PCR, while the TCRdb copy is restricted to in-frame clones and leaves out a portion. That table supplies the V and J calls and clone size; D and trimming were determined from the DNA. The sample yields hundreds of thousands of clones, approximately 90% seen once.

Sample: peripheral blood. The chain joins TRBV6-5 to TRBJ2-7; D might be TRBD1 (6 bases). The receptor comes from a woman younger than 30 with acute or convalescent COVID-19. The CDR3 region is CASSYGQQIAYEQYF. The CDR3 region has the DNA TGTGCCAGCAGTTACGGACAGCAGATTGCCTACGAGCAGTACTTC.